These 17 T cell receptor beta chains were sequenced from one sample in a study of human T cells and chemical hapten exposure. Time point described: pre-sensitization, week 0. The treatment: therapeutic diphenylcyclopropenone sensitization with weekly scalp DPC. One entry per CDR3 protein results from TCRdb running MiXCR on the RACE reads. This table holds 380,000 or so distinct CDR3 sequences, over 5% found once. The source material was whole blood, sampled in connection with sensitization to the hapten diphenylcyclopropenone (DPC). These receptors all stem from a woman aged 18-30 years with alopecia areata. Some clones in this sample may be carry-over from other donors' samples.

This clonotype was detected many times. CDR3 sequence: CASSLGLAGPDTQYF. The CDR3 region has the DNA TGTGCCAGCAGCCTGGGACTAGCGGGGCCAGATACGCAGTATTTT. The J gene is TRBJ2-3, the V gene TRBV9, with TRBD2 identical over 13 bases. Germline trimming cut 4 bases from V and 4 bases from J; bases unmatched to any gene: 3. CDR1 is SGDLS, CDR2 YYNGEE, per germline. The CDR3 runs 15 residues. Complete variable domain (other parts from reference TRBV9 and TRBJ2-3): DSGVTQTPKHLITATGQRVTLRCSPRSGDLSVYWYQQSLDQGLQFLIQYYNGEERAKGNILERFSAQQFPDLHSELNLSSLELGDSALYFCASSLGLAGPDTQYFGPGTRLTVL.

This clonotype has at least ten counts. In DNA, the CDR3 is TGCAGTGCTAGAGTCCCGGGTTCAATCACTGAAGCTTTCTTT. Amino acid sequence: CSARVPGSITEAFF. V is TRBV20-1 and J is TRBJ1-1; D uncertain. Germline CDR1 reads DFQATT; CDR2 reads SNEGSKA (reference sequence). The CDR3 length is 14 residues. The germline V and J ends were trimmed by 1 base and 4 bases, with 13 bases remaining between them.

At least ten counts were recorded for this clonotype. The V gene is TRBV3-1, the J gene TRBJ2-7; D unresolved. Germline loops: CDR1 LGHDT, CDR2 YNNKEL (reference sequence). CDR3 size: 14 residues. Trimming pared 4 bases from V and 4 bases from J, leaving 14 bases between. The CDR3 sequence is CASSPGPGPYEQYF. DNA for the CDR3: TGTGCCAGCAGCCCCGGACCGGGCCCTTACGAGCAGTACTTC.

V usage is TRBV20-1 and J usage is TRBJ1-1, with D unresolved. The V gene lost 6 bases and the J gene lost 1 base, with 9 bases spanning the gap. Germline V gene sequence: CDR1 DFQATT, CDR2 SNEGSKA (reference sequence). This CDR3 is 12 amino acids long. The CDR3 DNA reads TGCAGTGCCAGTAAGTCGAACACTGAAGCTTTCTTT. As protein: CSASKSNTEAFF.

This clonotype was counted ten times or more. This sequence joins TRBV14 and TRBJ2-7, with D possibly being TRBD1 (6 bases). The CDR3 length is 15 residues. Trimming removed 1 base at V and 2 bases at J, with 12 bases between. From germline, CDR1 is SGHDN and CDR2 FVKESK. Here the CDR3 reads CASSQGGQGTYEQYF. The CDR3 region has the DNA TGTGCCAGCAGCCAAGGGGGCCAGGGGACCTACGAGCAGTACTTC.

This chain links TRBV7-9 with TRBJ2-3; TRBD2 might be the D (5 bases). The CDR3 totals 17 residues. The V end was cut by 5 bases, the J end by 9 bases, with 27 bases between. Germline V gene sequence: CDR1 SEHNR, CDR2 FQNEAQ (reference sequence). For the CDR3, the DNA is TGTGCCAGCAGCCAATCTACGGACTGGAACGGAGGCGGCACGCAGTATTTT. Protein sequence: CASSQSTDWNGGGTQYF. The variable domain in full, completed from reference TRBV7-9 and TRBJ2-3, reads DTGVSQNPRHKITKRGQNVTFRCDPISEHNRLYWYRQTLGQGPEFLTYFQNEAQLEKSRLLSDRFSAERPKGSFSTLEIQRTEQGDSAMYLCASSQSTDWNGGGTQYFGPGTRLTVL.

The V and J genes are TRBV7-8 and TRBJ1-5; 9 nucleotides match TRBD1. CDR1 SGHVS and CDR2 FQNEAQ come from the germline V gene. After removal of 4 bases from V and 7 bases from J, the junction contained 5 bases not matched to a gene. This CDR3 spans 14 amino acids. CDR3 nucleotide sequence: TGTGCCAGCAGCTCCTCAGACAGGGGGCAGCCCCAGCATTTT. Protein sequence: CASSSSDRGQPQHF.

About this clonotype itself: Just one base apart from a much larger clone, this may be a read error. The chain links TRBV4-3 to TRBJ1-1; D is ambiguous. The length of the CDR3 is 13 residues. Germline CDR1 is LGHNA and CDR2 is YSLEER. CDR3 DNA: TGCGCCAGCAGCCAAGATCGTTATACTGTAGCTTTCTTT. Translating it yields CASSQDRYTVAFF.

This clonotype showed up just a few times. The chain employs TRBV3-1 and TRBJ2-2; no clear D. V lost 0 bases and J 3 bases, leaving 8 bases between the germline ends. The germline V gene has CDR1 LGHDT and CDR2 YNNKEL (reference sequence). The CDR3 runs to 15 residues. This CDR3 reads CASSQEVKDTGELFF. In DNA, the CDR3 is TGTGCCAGCAGCCAAGAGGTGAAGGACACCGGGGAGCTGTTTTTT.

The rearrangement joins TRBV5-1 to TRBJ2-3; D possibly corresponds to TRBD1 (6 bases). Deletions cut 0 bases from V and 2 bases from J, with 10 bases between. CDR3 size: 15 residues. The germline CDR1 and CDR2 sequences are SGHRS and YFSETQ. The CDR3 DNA follows: TGCGCCAGCAGCTTGGGAGGACAGACCACAGATACGCAGTATTTT. It is translated as CASSLGGQTTDTQYF.

In this sample, this clonotype turned up many times. This chain links TRBV20-1 with TRBJ2-3, with D unresolved. V lost 1 base to trimming and J lost 8 bases, with 7 bases between them. CDR3 length equals 11 residues. Germline lookup yields CDR1 DFQATT and CDR2 SNEGSKA (reference sequence). The chain's CDR3 is CSARVGATQYF. The CDR3, as DNA: TGCAGTGCTAGAGTCGGTGCTACGCAGTATTTT.

The gene calls are TRBV6-6 and TRBJ1-2, with TRBD1 matching over 7 bases. The CDR3 length is 16 residues. Germline trimming cut 2 bases from V and 3 bases from J; bases unmatched to any gene: 9. Germline V gives CDR1 MNHNY, CDR2 SVGAGI (reference sequence). The CDR3 here is CASSYPEGARDYGYTF. The CDR3 coding sequence is TGTGCCAGCAGTTACCCCGAGGGGGCCAGGGACTATGGCTACACCTTC.

The chain joins TRBV5-6 to TRBJ1-6; TRBD1 aligns across 8 bases. Per the germline V gene, CDR1 is SGHDT and CDR2 is YYEEEE. CDR3 length: 15 residues. The J segment lost 7 bases and the V segment lost 0 bases, leaving 3 bases of the junction unmatched. The CDR3 reads CASSLAGGTNSPLHF. The DNA of the CDR3 is TGTGCCAGCAGCTTGGCAGGGGGCACCAATTCACCCCTCCACTTT.

This clonotype was detected many times. The V and J genes are TRBV6-2 or TRBV6-3 and TRBJ2-3; D might be TRBD2 (6 bases). V gave up 6 bases and J gave up 2 bases, with 12 bases separating them. Germline CDR1 is MNHEY and CDR2 is SVGEGT. There are 14 residues in the CDR3. The CDR3 loop reads CASSRGEPTDTQYF. In nucleotides, the CDR3 is TGTGCCAGCAGCCGCGGGGAGCCCACAGATACGCAGTATTTT.

This clonotype was seen more than once but under ten times. The chain joins TRBV7-8 to TRBJ1-5; D possibly corresponds to TRBD1 (5 bases). The CDR3 runs to 15 residues. The germline V and J ends were trimmed by 4 bases and 3 bases, with 13 bases remaining between them. Germline V gene lookup returns CDR1 SGHVS and CDR2 FQNEAQ. CDR3 sequence (DNA): TGTGCCAGCAGCTCCCTCGACAGCCCCAATCAGCCCCAGCATTTT. It specifies CASSSLDSPNQPQHF.

This clonotype was recorded at least ten times. DNA for the CDR3: TGTGCCAGCAGCCGGACAGGGAGACCCGAGCAGTACTTC. Its protein product is CASSRTGRPEQYF. The V and J genes are TRBV12-3 or TRBV12-4 and TRBJ2-7; 8 bases are shared with TRBD1. Germline trimming cut 6 bases from V and 6 bases from J; bases unmatched to any gene: 7. This CDR3 has 13 residues.

In this sample, this clonotype turned up many times. The rearrangement joins TRBV5-1 to TRBJ1-1, with 7 bases lining up with TRBD1. V lost 4 bases and J lost 4; bases outside the gene matches: 4. CDR3 length equals 13 residues. The germline V gene encodes CDR1 SGHRS and CDR2 YFSETQ. This chain's CDR3 is CASSGAGGTEAFF. CDR3 DNA sequence: TGCGCCAGCAGCGGGGCAGGGGGCACTGAAGCTTTCTTT.